This T cell receptor beta chain was retrieved from a study of blood T cell repertoires in COVID-19. TCRdb's copy holds only in-frame clones and misses some; the assay was immunoSEQ multiplex PCR. The sample has around 210,000 clones; 88% are singletons. With V trimmed by 2 bases and J by 0 bases, 6 bases remained unmatched. This CDR3 is built from 17 residues. Germline V gives CDR1 KGHDR, CDR2 SFDVKD. The V and J genes are TRBV24-1 and TRBJ2-1; 7 bases match TRBD1. The source material was peripheral blood. The source of this sequence is a man aged 45-65 years with COVID-19, enrolled during active disease. The CDR3 sequence is CATSDSRQGVSYNEQFF. The CDR3 bases are TGTGCCACCAGTGATTCCCGACAGGGAGTCTCCTACAATGAGCAGTTCTTC.